Presented here are 22 T cell receptor beta chains from one specimen sequenced in a study of regulatory T cells in long-lasting Graves disease. Stated time point: newly diagnosed GD, antithyroid drugs for less than 3 months. With RNA extracted from PBMCs as input, the TCR library was made. Arm-PCR of CDR3 regions with iRepertoire HTBI primers generated TCR beta libraries. TCRdb independently ran MiXCR on the multiplex PCR reads; one entry per CDR3 protein. The table records about 540,000 distinct CDR3 sequences, roughly 13% of them present only once. Another study also made use of these data, one on T cells in Graves' hyperthyroidism and ophthalmopathy.

Material: peripheral blood mononuclear cells (PBMCs), obtained at new diagnosis, from a patient treated with antithyroid drugs. These receptors all stem from a man aged 25 to 40 with Graves disease.

This clonotype was detected ten times or more. V usage is TRBV20-1 and J usage is TRBJ2-5, with D tentatively TRBD1 or TRBD2 (5 bases each). The V end was cut by 3 bases, the J end by 6 bases, with 8 bases between. The CDR3 totals 11 residues. The V gene's germline CDR1 is DFQATT and CDR2 SNEGSKA (reference sequence). CDR3 loop: CSASVGQTQYF. The DNA of the CDR3 is TGCAGTGCTAGTGTGGGACAGACCCAGTACTTC.

The chain is built from TRBV18 and TRBJ2-7, with a weak D call TRBD1 (6 bases). The V and J ends lost 2 bases and 6 bases respectively, with 14 bases between them. This CDR3 is 14 amino acids long. Germline V gene data show CDR1 as KGHSH and CDR2 as LQKENI. The CDR3 sequence: CASSPVRGIVEQYF. The CDR3, as DNA: TGTGCCAGCTCACCAGTCAGGGGCATTGTCGAGCAGTACTTC. Combining the CDR3 with reference TRBV18 and TRBJ2-7 gives the whole variable domain NAGVMQNPRHLVRRRGQEARLRCSPMKGHSHVYWYRQLPEEGLKFMVYLQKENIIDESGMPKERFSAEFPKEGPSILRIQQVVRGDSAAYFCASSPVRGIVEQYFGPGTRLTVT.

In this sample, this clonotype turned up a few times. The V call is TRBV27, the J call TRBJ1-3; no clear D. This CDR3 region has 13 residues. Deletions cut 7 bases from V and 0 bases from J, with 7 bases between. Germline loops: CDR1 MNHEY, CDR2 SMNVEV (reference sequence). The CDR3 protein is CASKLLSGNTIYF. CDR3 nucleotides: TGTGCCAGCAAGCTGCTCTCTGGAAACACCATATATTTT.

This clonotype came up many times. The genes are TRBV19 and TRBJ1-2, with 8 bases aligning to TRBD1. The CDR3 length is 13 residues. After removal of 5 bases from V and 7 bases from J, the junction contained 6 bases not matched to a gene. Germline V gene lookup returns CDR1 LNHDA and CDR2 SQIVND (reference sequence). The CDR3 here is CASSSRTGFGYTF. The CDR3 DNA is TGTGCCAGTAGTTCTCGGACAGGGTTTGGCTACACCTTC.

In its sample, this clonotype was seen many times. The chain employs TRBV20-1 and TRBJ2-7; TRBD2 agrees at 10 bases. V gave up 3 bases and J gave up 6 bases; unmatched junction bases: 8. The CDR3 loop spans 14 amino acids. CDR1 is DFQATT and CDR2 is SNEGSKA in the germline V gene (reference sequence). Written as DNA, the CDR3 is TGCAGTGCTAGTACCCTAGCGGGAGTTTCCGAGCAGTACTTC. Protein sequence: CSASTLAGVSEQYF.

This clonotype was counted ten times or more. The J gene is TRBJ1-1, the V gene TRBV11-2, with D maybe TRBD1 (6 bases). This CDR3 has 14 amino acids. Trimming removed 5 bases at V and 3 bases at J, with 13 bases between. Germline CDR1 SGHAT, CDR2 FQNNGV. CDR3 amino acids: CASSLQGGDTEAFF. The CDR3 nucleotides are TGTGCCAGCAGCCTCCAAGGGGGAGACACTGAAGCTTTCTTT.

This clonotype was found many times. This sequence joins TRBV12-3 or TRBV12-4 and TRBJ2-1; 13 bases line up with TRBD2. Losses at the gene ends were 6 bases for V and 15 bases for J; bases not matched to a gene: 8. The CDR3 loop spans 13 amino acids. This CDR3 is CASSKGLAGVPFF. The CDR3 nucleotides are TGTGCCAGCAGCAAAGGACTAGCGGGAGTACCGTTCTTC.

The table lists this clonotype with a few counts. The chain uses TRBV20-1 and TRBJ2-3; 8 bases agree with TRBD2. The J call may not be correct, given that the DNA end is closer to TRBJ2-5. Germline CDR1 and CDR2: DFQATT and SNEGSKA (reference sequence). The CDR3 is made up of 14 amino acids. The CDR3 here is CSAPPGGRGETQYF. DNA of the CDR3: TGCAGTGCACCCCCGGGGGGGCGGGGAGAGACCCAGTACTTC.

Points on this clonotype: With a much larger clone just one base away, this may be a read error. The genes are TRBV24-1 and TRBJ1-1; D remains unclear. CDR3 size: 11 residues. Germline CDR1 and CDR2: KGHDR and SFDVKD. CDR3 region: CAASVAGRAFF. As DNA, the CDR3 is TGTGCCGCCAGTGTGGCAGGCAGAGCTTTCTTT.

The chain links TRBV20-1 to TRBJ1-5, with unresolved D. Between the trimmed V and J ends, which lost 7 bases and 6 bases, there was a span of 19 bases. Germline lookup yields CDR1 DFQATT and CDR2 SNEGSKA (reference sequence). This CDR3 contains 14 residues. CDR3 in DNA: TGCAGTGTGGTTTCTCGGGGTCTGAGTCAGCCCCAGCATTTT. This translates into CSVVSRGLSQPQHF.

This clonotype was found many times. The chain is built from TRBV12-3 or TRBV12-4 and TRBJ1-1, with D perhaps matching TRBD1 (5 bases). The CDR3 loop spans 14 amino acids. V shed 6 bases and J shed 1 base, with 12 bases lying between them. The CDR3 DNA reads TGTGCCAGCAGCCCGACTACAGGGAACACTGAAGCTTTCTTT. It encodes CASSPTTGNTEAFF.

This clonotype was seen at least ten times. V gene TRBV12-3 or TRBV12-4 combines with J gene TRBJ2-3; 7 positions agree with TRBD1. The trim removed 6 bases at V and 1 base at J, leaving 7 bases unmatched. The CDR3 covers 15 residues. The CDR3 nucleotides are TGTGCCAGCAGATATGACAGGGTTGGCACAGATACGCAGTATTTT. As protein: CASRYDRVGTDTQYF.

In this sample, this clonotype turned up a few times. The genes are TRBV24-1 and TRBJ2-3; D gene unclear. The germline V and J ends were trimmed by 3 bases and 6 bases, with 12 bases remaining between them. This CDR3 comprises 14 residues. Germline V gives CDR1 KGHDR, CDR2 SFDVKD. The CDR3 loop is CATSDIRRADTQYF. CDR3 coding DNA: TGTGCCACCAGTGATATACGTAGGGCCGATACGCAGTATTTT.

This clonotype was counted many times. Its ends do not fully match the called genes, so a read error is possible. The chain combines TRBV5-1 with TRBJ2-3; 8 nucleotides match TRBD2. This CDR3 region has 14 residues. Germline CDR1 and CDR2: SGHRS and YFSETQ. The CDR3 region is CASSLGGGPDTQYF. The DNA of the CDR3 is TGTGCCAGCTCCCTCGGGGGGGGCCCAGATACGCAGTATTTT.

In this sample, this clonotype turned up many times. The rearrangement links TRBV2 to TRBJ2-3, with D possibly being TRBD2 (6 bases). This CDR3 spans 15 amino acids. The germline CDR1 and CDR2 sequences are SNHLY and FYNNEI. Trimming removed 3 bases from V and 1 base from J, with 11 bases in between. The CDR3 DNA sequence: TGTGCCAGCAGTGATGAAAGCGGGCGCACAGATACGCAGTATTTT. Amino acid sequence: CASSDESGRTDTQYF. The entire variable domain, with the rest obtained from reference TRBV2 and TRBJ2-3, is as follows: EPEVTQTPSHQVTQMGQEVILRCVPISNHLYFYWYRQILGQKVEFLVSFYNNEISEKSEIFDDQFSVERPDGSNFTLKIRSTKLEDSAMYFCASSDESGRTDTQYFGPGTRLTVL.

In its sample, this clonotype was seen many times. The chain links TRBV27 to TRBJ1-5, with 8 bases fitting TRBD1. Trimming removed 5 bases from V and 3 bases from J; junction bases left unmatched: 12. Germline V gene sequence: CDR1 MNHEY, CDR2 SMNVEV (reference sequence). The CDR3 runs 17 residues. CDR3 DNA: TGTGCCAGCAGTCCTCGGGGACAGGCCTCATTCAATCAGCCCCAGCATTTT. Encoded protein: CASSPRGQASFNQPQHF.

V gene TRBV4-1 combines with J gene TRBJ2-1; weak D call: TRBD1 (6 bases). Between the trimmed V and J ends, which lost 4 bases and 9 bases, there was a span of 16 bases. Germline CDR1 and CDR2: MGHRA and YSYEKL. The CDR3 spans 14 residues. The chain's CDR3 is CASSLRGPPGEQFF. In nucleotides, the CDR3 is TGCGCCAGCAGCCTCAGGGGCCCCCCCGGTGAGCAGTTCTTC.

This clonotype was observed many times. The gene calls are TRBV27 and TRBJ1-2, with D unclear. V lost 0 bases to trimming and J lost 6 bases, with 8 bases between them. This CDR3 comprises 13 residues. The germline V gene has CDR1 MNHEY and CDR2 SMNVEV (reference sequence). The CDR3 reads CASSLSSGNGYTF. CDR3 in DNA: TGTGCCAGCAGTTTATCTTCCGGGAATGGCTACACCTTC.

The sample holds a few counts of this clonotype. V is TRBV5-1 and J is TRBJ2-3; TRBD2 might be the D (6 bases). Germline loops: CDR1 SGHRS, CDR2 YFSETQ. Trimming shortened V by 7 bases and J by 5 bases, and 26 bases separated the two germline ends. CDR3 size: 17 residues. The CDR3 nucleotides read TGCGCCAGCGAAGGAGGGCGGGATAAGTCACGCGTAGATACGCAGTATTTT. Its protein product is CASEGGRDKSRVDTQYF. Combining the CDR3 with reference TRBV5-1 and TRBJ2-3 gives the whole variable domain KAGVTQTPRYLIKTRGQQVTLSCSPISGHRSVSWYQQTPGQGLQFLFEYFSETQRNKGNFPGRFSGRQFSNSRSEMNVSTLELGDSALYLCASEGGRDKSRVDTQYFGPGTRLTVL.

This clonotype showed up just once. The chain uses TRBV9 and TRBJ2-2; D is unclear. The CDR3 spans 18 residues. V was shortened by 0 bases and J by 8 bases, with 23 bases between the two germline ends. Germline V gene lookup returns CDR1 SGDLS and CDR2 YYNGEE. CDR3 protein: CASSVDSLQFRMDGELFF. CDR3 nucleotides: TGTGCCAGCAGCGTAGACAGCCTGCAGTTCAGAATGGATGGGGAGCTGTTTTTT.

The chain has TRBV19 and TRBJ1-2; TRBD1 aligns across 8 bases. Trimming at V came to 8 bases and at J to 1 base, leaving 12 bases not matched to a gene. The CDR3 is 16 residues long. In germline, CDR1 is LNHDA, CDR2 SQIVND (reference sequence). The CDR3 region has the DNA TGTGCCAGTTTCGGACAGGGCGCCCTAAATAACTATGGCTACACCTTC. Translated, it gives CASFGQGALNNYGYTF. Combining the CDR3 with reference TRBV19 and TRBJ1-2 gives the whole variable domain DGGITQSPKYLFRKEGQNVTLSCEQNLNHDAMYWYRQDPGQGLRLIYYSQIVNDFQKGDIAEGYSVSREKKESFPLTVTSAQKNPTAFYLCASFGQGALNNYGYTFGSGTRLTVV.

V gene TRBV5-1 combines with J gene TRBJ1-2; tentative D call: TRBD1 (6 bases). Trimming stripped 9 bases from V and 4 bases from J, with 10 bases between. CDR1 SGHRS and CDR2 YFSETQ come from the germline V gene. The CDR3 runs to 11 residues. The chain's CDR3 is CATSTGYGYTF. As DNA, the CDR3 is TGCGCCACCTCGACAGGCTATGGCTACACCTTC.